The 22 T cell receptor beta chains given below trace back to one sample, sequenced in a study of early stage breast cancer tumors. Data came from immunoSEQ multiplex PCR; TCRdb stores just in-frame clones and leaves some out. Of about 5,500 clones in the sample, around 70% are singletons; the top ten hold approximately 15%. Sequenced input: normal breast tissue next to the tumor. The receptor source for this set is a person aged 60 to 70 with breast cancer.

The gene calls are TRBV10-3 and TRBJ2-3; TRBD1 or TRBD2 may be the D gene (5 bases each). The V end was cut by 1 base, the J end by 5 bases, with 7 bases between. The CDR3 contains 13 residues. Germline V lookup: CDR1 ENHRY, CDR2 SYGVKD. The DNA for the CDR3 is TGTGCCATCAGTGAGTTTGGGGGAGATACGCAGTATTTT. Residues: CAISEFGGDTQYF.

The chain couples TRBV28 to TRBJ2-5; D might be TRBD2 (5 bases). This CDR3 is built from 15 residues. Trimming shortened V by 3 bases and J by 7 bases, and 18 bases separated the two germline ends. Per germline, CDR1 MDHEN and CDR2 SYDVKM. The chain's CDR3 is CASSFPGVQAGTQYF. The CDR3 nucleotides read TGTGCCAGCAGTTTCCCTGGGGTCCAGGCGGGGACCCAGTACTTC.

The J gene is TRBJ1-3, the V gene TRBV6-5, with D perhaps matching TRBD1 (5 bases). Trimming removed 0 bases from V and 3 bases from J, with 12 bases in between. This CDR3 is built from 16 residues. Per the germline V gene, CDR1 is MNHEY and CDR2 is SVGAGI. The CDR3 DNA follows: TGTGCCAGCAGTTACTCGACGCAGGGTGGTGGAAACACCATATATTTT. It translates to CASSYSTQGGGNTIYF.

This clone has only one observation. The rearrangement uses TRBV5-1 and TRBJ1-1; 8 positions agree with TRBD1. CDR1 is SGHRS, CDR2 YFSETQ, per germline. V was clipped by 4 bases and J by 7 bases; unmatched bases: 9. The CDR3 runs to 14 residues. The CDR3: CASSLGTGLNEAFF. The CDR3 coding sequence is TGCGCCAGCAGCCTGGGGACAGGTCTAAATGAAGCTTTCTTT. Variable domain in full (rest from reference TRBV5-1 and TRBJ1-1): KAGVTQTPRYLIKTRGQQVTLSCSPISGHRSVSWYQQTPGQGLQFLFEYFSETQRNKGNFPGRFSGRQFSNSRSEMNVSTLELGDSALYLCASSLGTGLNEAFFGQGTRLTVV.

This clone has just one count. The chain links TRBV18 to TRBJ2-5; 10 nucleotides line up with TRBD1. The CDR3 is 16 amino acids. With 0 bases clipped from V and 4 bases from J, the junction kept 5 bases outside the gene matches. CDR1 and CDR2 (germline): KGHSH, LQKENI. This chain's CDR3 is CASSPPLTGGLETQYF. The CDR3 DNA reads TGTGCCAGCTCACCACCGTTGACAGGGGGCCTAGAGACCCAGTACTTC. Full variable domain (outside the CDR3, taken from reference TRBV18 and TRBJ2-5): NAGVMQNPRHLVRRRGQEARLRCSPMKGHSHVYWYRQLPEEGLKFMVYLQKENIIDESGMPKERFSAEFPKEGPSILRIQQVVRGDSAAYFCASSPPLTGGLETQYFGPGTRLLVL.

This chain links TRBV5-1 with TRBJ2-5; possibly TRBD1 for D (5 bases). V dropped 0 bases and J dropped 4 bases, with 10 bases sitting between them. The CDR3 runs 14 residues. Germline CDR1 SGHRS, CDR2 YFSETQ. The CDR3 reads CASSLGQFPETQYF. CDR3 sequence (DNA): TGCGCCAGCAGCTTGGGACAGTTCCCAGAGACCCAGTACTTC.

CDR3 residues: CASSLTGGPTGELFF. CDR3 DNA sequence: TGTGCCAGCAGCCTGACAGGGGGCCCCACCGGGGAGCTGTTTTTT. The V and J genes are TRBV7-3 and TRBJ2-2; 10 bases fit TRBD1. J was trimmed by 4 bases and V by 5 bases; bases with no gene match: 4. This CDR3 is built from 15 residues. Germline-derived CDR1 and CDR2 are SGHTA and FQGTGA.

The J gene is TRBJ2-1, the V gene TRBV9; TRBD2 aligns across 7 bases. The CDR3 is made up of 15 amino acids. V dropped 3 bases and J dropped 5; count of bases not matched to a gene: 8. CDR1 is SGDLS, CDR2 YYNGEE, per germline. CDR3 in amino acids: CASSALAGDNNEQFF. Written as DNA, the CDR3 is TGTGCCAGCAGCGCCTTAGCGGGCGATAACAATGAGCAGTTCTTC.

This clone has only one observation. The J gene is TRBJ2-3, the V gene TRBV7-8, with D unresolved. Germline CDR1 is SGHVS and CDR2 is FQNEAQ. Trimming shortened V by 5 bases and J by 0 bases, and 12 bases separated the two germline ends. This CDR3 has 15 amino acids. The CDR3 sequence is CASSRPPPSTDTQYF. Written as DNA, the CDR3 is TGTGCCAGCAGCCGGCCCCCCCCTAGCACAGATACGCAGTATTTT.

The chain has TRBV7-2 and TRBJ2-7, with 15 bases that match TRBD2. The CDR3 is 18 residues long. Unmatched junction bases numbered 7, after V lost 4 bases and J lost 0 bases. Germline V lookup: CDR1 SGHTA, CDR2 FQGNSA. CDR3 coding DNA: TGTGCCAGCAGCTCCGGGACTAGCGGGGGGCACTACTCCTACGAGCAGTACTTC. It yields the protein CASSSGTSGGHYSYEQYF.

V usage is TRBV29-1 and J usage is TRBJ1-3; possibly TRBD1 for D (5 bases). Germline-derived CDR1 and CDR2 are SQVTM and ANQGSEA. V was shortened by 6 bases and J by 4 bases, with 10 bases between the two germline ends. The CDR3 is 12 amino acids. CDR3 residues: CSVGTSGNTIYF. The CDR3 region has the DNA TGCAGCGTCGGGACCTCCGGAAACACCATATATTTT.

Note on this clone: This same CDR3 is encoded by further DNA sequences in the sample. The chain recombines TRBV5-4 with TRBJ2-5; tentative D call: TRBD1 (5 bases). The CDR3 covers 14 residues. CDR1 SGHNT and CDR2 YYREEE come from the germline V gene (reference sequence). Trimming cost V 4 bases and J 5 bases, with 15 bases left between them. The CDR3 DNA follows: TGTGCCAGCAGCCGAGACAGACCCGGGGAGACCCAGTACTTC. Translated, it gives CASSRDRPGETQYF.

V and J are TRBV23-1 and TRBJ1-6, with unresolved D. TRBV23-1 counts as an open reading frame of uncertain function. Trimming took off 4 bases at V and 12 bases at J, with 34 bases between the two ends. CDR3 length: 20 residues. CDR3 nucleotide sequence: TGCGCCAGCAGTCCCATCCCCCTCCCTCCATCGCCTTCGTGGGTTCTACCCCTCCACTTT. It translates to CASSPIPLPPSPSWVLPLHF.

The chain links TRBV6-1 to TRBJ1-5; TRBD1 aligns across 9 bases. V gave up 6 bases and J gave up 7 bases; unmatched junction bases: 10. Germline lookup yields CDR1 MNHNS and CDR2 SASEGT. The CDR3 is made up of 15 amino acids. CDR3 protein: CASSTGTGIGQPQHF. CDR3 sequence (DNA): TGTGCCAGCAGCACCGGGACAGGGATTGGGCAGCCCCAGCATTTT.

The chain couples TRBV10-3 to TRBJ2-3; D is unresolved. CDR3 length equals 14 residues. Trimming removed 6 bases at V and 1 base at J, with 11 bases between. The germline gives CDR1 ENHRY, CDR2 SYGVKD. The CDR3 DNA reads TGTGCCATCAGAACCCATCTGGGCACAGATACGCAGTATTTT. It codes for CAIRTHLGTDTQYF.

This chain joins TRBV19 and TRBJ2-5, with D perhaps being TRBD1 or TRBD2 (7 bases each). This CDR3 has 14 residues. Germline CDR1 reads LNHDA; CDR2 reads SQIVND (reference sequence). The V end lost 4 bases, the J end lost 4 bases, and 13 bases lay between the germline ends. The CDR3 reads CASSKQGRGETQYF. CDR3 nucleotide sequence: TGTGCCAGTAGTAAACAGGGGAGGGGAGAGACCCAGTACTTC.

This sequence joins TRBV14 and TRBJ2-7; 8 bases map to TRBD2. CDR1 SGHDN and CDR2 FVKESK come from the germline V gene. J was trimmed by 1 base and V by 4 bases; bases with no gene match: 6. This CDR3 region has 15 residues. CDR3 sequence reads: CASSPIAGRSYEQYF. In DNA form, the CDR3 reads TGTGCCAGCAGCCCAATAGCGGGGCGATCCTACGAGCAGTACTTC.

The chain joins TRBV2 to TRBJ2-7; D might be TRBD2 (6 bases). The CDR3 sequence is 15 residues long. The germline V gene encodes CDR1 SNHLY and CDR2 FYNNEI. V was shortened by 5 bases and J by 0 bases, with 14 bases between the two germline ends. In DNA form, the CDR3 reads TGTGCCAGCAGTAGGGACTTCAGGAGCTCCTACGAGCAGTACTTC. Encoded protein: CASSRDFRSSYEQYF.

The CDR3 sequence: CASGVRWGTDTQYF. In DNA, the CDR3 is TGTGCCAGTGGGGTCCGGTGGGGCACAGATACGCAGTATTTT. The chain has TRBV25-1 and TRBJ2-3; D unresolved. V was shortened by 9 bases and J by 1 base, with 14 bases between the two germline ends. The CDR3 runs to 14 residues. The germline V gene has CDR1 MGHDK and CDR2 SYGVNS.

The rearrangement joins TRBV6-1 to TRBJ2-3; possibly TRBD2 for D (6 bases). This CDR3 is 17 amino acids long. Trimming shortened V by 2 bases and J by 1 base, and 16 bases separated the two germline ends. Germline values: CDR1 MNHNS, CDR2 SASEGT. The CDR3 bases are TGTGCCAGCAGTGAACAGCCAGGCGGGACCGGCACAGATACGCAGTATTTT. Its protein product is CASSEQPGGTGTDTQYF.

The V call is TRBV29-1, the J call TRBJ2-1; D remains unclear. Trimming removed 4 bases at V and 6 bases at J, with 10 bases between. Germline assignment: CDR1 SQVTM and CDR2 ANQGSEA. CDR3 length: 12 residues. The CDR3 coding sequence is TGCAGCGTTGTGAAGGGCGTCAATGAGCAGTTCTTC. This translates into CSVVKGVNEQFF.

V gene TRBV28 combines with J gene TRBJ2-7; TRBD1 might be the D (6 bases). Germline V gene lookup returns CDR1 MDHEN and CDR2 SYDVKM. Trimming removed 5 bases from V and 2 bases from J, with 28 bases in between. This CDR3 region has 19 residues. The CDR3 is CASSPRDNLTPSVPYEQYF. In DNA form, the CDR3 reads TGTGCCAGCAGTCCCCGGGACAACCTCACCCCGTCCGTACCCTACGAGCAGTACTTC. Drawing the rest from reference TRBV28 and TRBJ2-7, the complete variable domain is DVKVTQSSRYLVKRTGEKVFLECVQDMDHENMFWYRQDPGLGLRLIYFSYDVKMKEKGDIPEGYSVSREKKERFSLILESASTNQTSMYLCASSPRDNLTPSVPYEQYFGPGTRLTVT.